This T cell receptor (beta chain) is drawn from a study of blood T cells in healthy people across ages. Primed by a sample-barcoded 5' primer and a J-beta primer mix, a second PCR proceeded for 7 to 11 cycles. In TCRdb, the 5' RACE reads were re-called with MiXCR into one record per CDR3 protein. Among about 900,000 distinct CDR3 sequences listed, about 44% were seen once. This CDR3 has 14 amino acids. Per the germline V gene, CDR1 is LNHNV and CDR2 is YYDKDF (reference sequence). Losses at the gene ends were 2 bases for V and 3 bases for J; bases not matched to a gene: 3. This TCR came from a man aged 30 to 45 in good health. Material for sequencing was blood. The genes are TRBV15 and TRBJ2-5, with 7 bases lining up with TRBD1. The DNA for the CDR3 is TGTGCCACCAGCAGACCCGACAGGGAAGAGACCCAGTACTTC. It encodes CATSRPDREETQYF.